The next 4 T cell receptor beta chains were all read from a single sample in a study of cytomegalovirus exposure and HLA in healthy donors. Both 60 Vbeta primers and 13 Jbeta primers went into the PCR. The protocol was immunoSEQ multiplex PCR, while the TCRdb copy is restricted to in-frame clones and leaves out a portion. The sample carries about 160,000 clones, around 76% recorded once. Material: PBMCs. The origin of the receptors is a girl between 10 and 17 years old in good health and CMV-seropositive.

This CDR3 reads CASSLLTGSSEQFF. The CDR3 nucleotides are TGCGCCAGCAGCCTCCTGACAGGGTCGAGTGAGCAGTTCTTC. This chain links TRBV4-1 with TRBJ2-1; 7 bases fit TRBD1. The CDR3 spans 14 residues. The germline gives CDR1 MGHRA, CDR2 YSYEKL. Trimming cost V 4 bases and J 9 bases; bases outside gene matches: 9.

This clone was found once. The V and J genes are TRBV28 and TRBJ1-5; TRBD1 matches 8 bases. Losses at the gene ends were 9 bases for V and 2 bases for J; bases not matched to a gene: 9. CDR1 MDHEN and CDR2 SYDVKM come from the germline V gene. There are 15 residues in the CDR3. CDR3 DNA sequence: TGTGCCAGTAACGACAGGGGATATGGCAATCAGCCCCAGCATTTT. Residues: CASNDRGYGNQPQHF.

The sample holds one count of this clone. This chain uses TRBV15 with TRBJ1-1, with a possible D match to TRBD1 (6 bases). Per the germline V gene, CDR1 is LNHNV and CDR2 is YYDKDF (reference sequence). The CDR3 sequence is 13 residues long. Trimming took off 11 bases at V and 1 base at J, with 14 bases between the two ends. The CDR3 nucleotides read TGTGCCTCATCCCAGGGGCGGAACACTGAAGCTTTCTTT. It translates to CASSQGRNTEAFF. The full variable domain, rest sourced from reference TRBV15 and TRBJ1-1, is DAMVIQNPRYQVTQFGKPVTLSCSQTLNHNVMYWYQQKSSQAPKLLFHYYDKDFNNEADTPDNFQSRRPNTSFCFLDIRSPGLGDTAMYLCASSQGRNTEAFFGQGTRLTVV.

V and J are TRBV28 and TRBJ2-7, with 7 bases identical to TRBD1. Germline values: CDR1 MDHEN, CDR2 SYDVKM. V lost 2 bases to trimming and J lost 2 bases; unmatched junction nucleotides: 0. There are 13 residues in the CDR3. The CDR3 loop reads CASSLTGAYEQYF. Written as DNA, the CDR3 is TGTGCCAGCAGTTTAACAGGGGCCTACGAGCAGTACTTC.